The 31 T cell receptor beta chains reported below all come from one sample, sequenced in a study of shared clonotypes between healthy human individuals. Method: immunoSEQ multiplex PCR; TCRdb's copy keeps in-frame clones and lacks some. Altogether roughly 1.4 million clones are present, approximately 98.5% being singletons, with the ten largest covering approximately 0.4%. Source material: naive CD4+ T cells sorted from blood. Subset defined: CD45RA+ positively selected. These receptors were collected from a man aged 25-45 years in good health.

V is TRBV4-3 and J is TRBJ2-2; possibly TRBD2 for D (5 bases). V was shortened by 0 bases and J by 8 bases, with 19 bases between the two germline ends. There are 17 residues in the CDR3. Germline CDR1 LGHNA, CDR2 YSLEER. The CDR3 sequence is CASSQEYGDSVTGELFF. CDR3 bases: TGCGCCAGCAGCCAAGAATATGGCGATAGCGTGACAGGGGAGCTGTTTTTT.

The count of this clone is one. The chain carries TRBV29-1 and TRBJ1-1; the match to TRBD1 covers 8 bases. This CDR3 contains 13 residues. Trimming took 7 bases from V and 1 from J; bases not matched to a gene: 5. CDR1 SQVTM and CDR2 ANQGSEA come from the germline V gene. CDR3 sequence: CSATDRANTEAFF. CDR3 DNA: TGCAGCGCTACGGACAGGGCGAACACTGAAGCTTTCTTT.

The chain has TRBV19 and TRBJ2-7; 8 bases are a match to TRBD2. The V and J ends lost 3 bases and 7 bases, in that order; junction bases with no gene match: 8. CDR3 length: 14 amino acids. Germline V CDR1 and CDR2: LNHDA, SQIVND (reference sequence). The CDR3 reads CASSMLAGSWEQYF. The CDR3 region has the DNA TGTGCCAGTAGTATGCTAGCGGGTTCGTGGGAGCAGTACTTC.

Only a few counts were recorded for this clone. V usage is TRBV13 and J usage is TRBJ2-5, with a possible D match to TRBD1 (6 bases). V lost 3 bases, J lost 2 bases, and 10 bases lay in between. Per the germline V gene, CDR1 is PRHDT and CDR2 is FYEKMQ (reference sequence). This CDR3 has 14 amino acids. In DNA, the CDR3 is TGTGCCAGCAGCTTGGACAGAACACAAGAGACCCAGTACTTC. Residues: CASSLDRTQETQYF.

The chain carries TRBV30 and TRBJ1-5, with 7 bases lining up with TRBD1. J lost 7 bases, V lost 2 bases, and 11 bases had no gene match. In germline, CDR1 is GTSNPN, CDR2 SVGIG (reference sequence). The CDR3 contains 15 residues. The CDR3 here is CAWSQTRQGRQPQHF. The CDR3 DNA reads TGTGCCTGGAGTCAGACCCGACAGGGACGACAGCCCCAGCATTTT.

V and J are TRBV7-9 and TRBJ1-1; a weak D match, TRBD1 (5 bases). Trimming stripped 2 bases from V and 4 bases from J, with 14 bases between. The length of the CDR3 is 15 residues. Per the germline V gene, CDR1 is SEHNR and CDR2 is FQNEAQ (reference sequence). CDR3 residues: CASSLWRGSGTEAFF. DNA for the CDR3: TGTGCCAGCAGCTTATGGAGGGGCTCGGGCACTGAAGCTTTCTTT.

This clone appeared once. The chain carries TRBV28 and TRBJ2-7; D is unresolved. This CDR3 spans 13 amino acids. Trimming removed 6 bases from V and 2 bases from J, with 11 bases in between. CDR1 and CDR2 (germline): MDHEN, SYDVKM. The CDR3 DNA reads as TGTGCCAGCAGAATCGGCAGCCCCTACGAGCAGTACTTC. Its translation: CASRIGSPYEQYF.

The chain links TRBV21-1 to TRBJ2-7; TRBD1, as called in the table, went unchecked against the DNA. TRBV21-1 is an annotated pseudogene. This CDR3 is 14 amino acids long. In DNA, the CDR3 is TGTGCCAGCAGCCCGGGACAGGGGAGGAACGAGCAGTACTTC. The encoded protein is CASSPGQGRNEQYF.

This clone has a single count. The V gene is TRBV5-1, the J gene TRBJ2-7; 10 bases align to TRBD2. The CDR3 consists of 15 residues. Trimming removed 0 bases from V and 4 bases from J; junction bases left unmatched: 4. Germline V gene data show CDR1 as SGHRS and CDR2 as YFSETQ. The CDR3 protein is CASSLASGSYYEQYF. CDR3 nucleotide sequence: TGCGCCAGCAGCTTGGCTAGCGGGAGTTATTACGAGCAGTACTTC.

This clone was recorded only once. V gene TRBV10-3 combines with J gene TRBJ2-5; D not resolved. V lost 5 bases and J 4 bases, leaving 8 bases between the germline ends. CDR3 length: 12 amino acids. The germline gives CDR1 ENHRY, CDR2 SYGVKD. CDR3 DNA sequence: TGTGCCATCAGTAGGGCAACAGAGACCCAGTACTTC. Protein: CAISRATETQYF.

The chain has TRBV15 and TRBJ2-7; no reliable D call. CDR1 is LNHNV and CDR2 is YYDKDF in the germline V gene (reference sequence). Trimming pared 1 base from V and 6 bases from J, leaving 16 bases between. This CDR3 region has 15 residues. DNA for the CDR3: TGTGCCACCAGCAGAGGTACAGCCGTCCTAGGCGAGCAGTACTTC. Translating it yields CATSRGTAVLGEQYF.

The chain employs TRBV6-5 and TRBJ2-1; D uncertain. The CDR3 extends over 11 amino acids. Germline V CDR1 and CDR2: MNHEY, SVGAGI. V gave up 6 bases and J gave up 9 bases, with 9 bases separating them. CDR3 nucleotide sequence: TGTGCCAGCAGGCTAGATTCTGAGCAGTTCTTC. Protein product: CASRLDSEQFF.

CDR3 sequence reads: CASSPGGLSNQPQHF. Written as DNA, the CDR3 is TGTGCCAGCTCACCCGGGGGGTTAAGCAATCAGCCCCAGCATTTT. The J gene is TRBJ1-5, the V gene TRBV18, with D possibly TRBD1 on 5 matching bases. Trimming left V 3 bases short and J 1 base short, with 10 bases between. This CDR3 is 15 amino acids long. CDR1 is KGHSH, CDR2 LQKENI, per germline.

V is TRBV2 and J is TRBJ2-1; either TRBD1 or TRBD2 may supply D (6 bases each). Per germline, CDR1 SNHLY and CDR2 FYNNEI. V was cut by 2 bases and J by 6 bases, with 8 bases left in between. The CDR3 loop spans 13 amino acids. CDR3 in amino acids: CASSEWGANEQFF. The DNA for the CDR3 is TGTGCCAGCAGTGAATGGGGGGCCAATGAGCAGTTCTTC.

The chain joins TRBV5-6 to TRBJ2-5; no definite D call. The CDR3 has 12 amino acids. V was clipped by 1 base and J by 2 bases, with 3 bases between them. Germline CDR1 is SGHDT and CDR2 is YYEEEE. The CDR3 DNA reads TGTGCCAGCAGCTTGCGTCAAGAGACCCAGTACTTC. Protein: CASSLRQETQYF.

The rearrangement links TRBV15 to TRBJ2-3, with TRBD2 matching 13 bases. Trimming cost V 2 bases and J 5 bases; bases outside gene matches: 7. Germline V CDR1 and CDR2: LNHNV, YYDKDF (reference sequence). CDR3 length equals 17 residues. In DNA form, the CDR3 reads TGTGCCACCAGCAGATCTAGGACTAGCGGGAGTGGAGATACGCAGTATTTT. This sequence encodes CATSRSRTSGSGDTQYF.

This CDR3 reads CASSLVGEGYTF. The CDR3 nucleotides are TGCGCCAGCAGCTTGGTAGGGGAGGGCTACACCTTC. The chain links TRBV5-1 to TRBJ1-2; D may be TRBD1 (5 bases). V was trimmed by 0 bases and J by 8 bases, leaving 8 bases between them. Germline values: CDR1 SGHRS, CDR2 YFSETQ. CDR3 size: 12 residues.

The chain couples TRBV7-9 to TRBJ1-3; a possible D gene is TRBD1 (6 bases). V was cut by 4 bases and J by 2 bases, with 15 bases left in between. CDR3 length: 16 residues. The V gene's germline CDR1 is SEHNR and CDR2 FQNEAQ (reference sequence). CDR3 sequence reads: CASSSTYDRTGNTIYF. CDR3 nucleotide sequence: TGTGCCAGCAGCTCGACATACGACAGGACTGGAAACACCATATATTTT.

The chain recombines TRBV27 with TRBJ2-7; perhaps TRBD2 as D (6 bases). The V end lost 5 bases, the J end lost 5 bases, and 13 bases lay between the germline ends. CDR1 and CDR2 (germline): MNHEY, SMNVEV (reference sequence). This CDR3 has 13 residues. The CDR3 region is CASSPRTKHEQYF. The CDR3 DNA sequence: TGTGCCAGCAGTCCCCGGACTAAACACGAGCAGTACTTC.

This clone showed up just once. This sequence joins TRBV18 and TRBJ2-7, with a tentative D call TRBD2 (5 bases). V lost 1 base, J lost 7 bases, and 20 bases lay in between. The V gene's germline CDR1 is KGHSH and CDR2 LQKENI. The CDR3 contains 16 residues. The CDR3 loop is CASSPLSTTGPGEQYF. Written as DNA, the CDR3 is TGTGCCAGCTCACCACTCAGCACTACTGGCCCGGGAGAGCAGTACTTC.

The rearrangement links TRBV4-1 to TRBJ2-1, with D possibly matching TRBD2 (6 bases). V was pared by 0 bases and J by 4 bases, with 10 bases between. Germline CDR1 MGHRA, CDR2 YSYEKL. The CDR3 consists of 15 residues. The CDR3, as DNA: TGCGCCAGCAGCCAAGAGGCGGGATGGTACAATGAGCAGTTCTTC. As protein: CASSQEAGWYNEQFF.

The gene calls are TRBV2 and TRBJ2-7, with TRBD2 matching over 14 bases. The CDR3 has 18 residues. Germline CDR1 reads SNHLY; CDR2 reads FYNNEI. The ends lost 7 bases at V and 3 bases at J; junction bases unmatched: 14. CDR3 in amino acids: CASTQFKGLAGVLYEQYF. In DNA, the CDR3 is TGTGCCAGCACTCAGTTTAAGGGACTAGCGGGAGTTCTCTACGAGCAGTACTTC.

DNA of the CDR3: TGTGCCAGCAGCCAAGGACGCTCTAGCGGGAGTCTATACGAGCAGTACTTC. Its translation is CASSQGRSSGSLYEQYF. The V and J genes are TRBV14 and TRBJ2-7; 10 bases map to TRBD2. The V segment lost 1 base and the J segment 4 bases; nucleotides outside the gene matches: 10. Germline V lookup: CDR1 SGHDN, CDR2 FVKESK. The CDR3 totals 17 residues.

The chain is built from TRBV4-1 and TRBJ2-7; 8 bases line up with TRBD1. Germline V lookup: CDR1 MGHRA, CDR2 YSYEKL. V was pared by 4 bases and J by 7 bases, with 12 bases of the junction left unmatched. CDR3 length equals 15 residues. CDR3 region: CASSLAGQGAQEQYF. CDR3 nucleotides: TGCGCCAGCAGCCTCGCCGGACAGGGAGCTCAGGAGCAGTACTTC.

V is TRBV10-3 and J is TRBJ1-2, with no clear D. CDR3 size: 18 residues. V lost 4 bases to trimming and J lost 2 bases, with 23 bases between them. From germline, CDR1 is ENHRY and CDR2 SYGVKD. The CDR3 DNA reads as TGTGCCATCAGTGCTATAGGTGGGCAGGAAGGATCGAACTATGGCTACACCTTC. It specifies CAISAIGGQEGSNYGYTF.

The chain joins TRBV6-5 to TRBJ1-1, with D hard to call. The V gene lost 6 bases and the J gene lost 4 bases, with 12 bases spanning the gap. The CDR3 has 13 amino acids. CDR1 is MNHEY, CDR2 SVGAGI, per germline. This CDR3 is CASRESFGTEAFF. The CDR3 DNA reads as TGTGCCAGCAGAGAGAGCTTTGGCACTGAAGCTTTCTTT.

This chain links TRBV27 with TRBJ1-5; the D gene is possibly TRBD1 (5 bases). The CDR3 is 14 residues long. Deletions cut 7 bases from V and 5 bases from J, with 15 bases between. Looked up from germline, CDR1 is MNHEY and CDR2 is SMNVEV (reference sequence). As DNA, the CDR3 is TGTGCCAGCACCCCCAGGGCGGGATATCAGCCCCAGCATTTT. It yields the protein CASTPRAGYQPQHF.

This sequence joins TRBV4-1 and TRBJ2-4; D is perhaps TRBD1 (6 bases). Trimming pared 1 base from V and 4 bases from J, leaving 11 bases between. The germline gives CDR1 MGHRA, CDR2 YSYEKL. The length of the CDR3 is 15 residues. The CDR3: CASSQVSTGKNIQYF. DNA for the CDR3: TGCGCCAGCAGCCAAGTAAGCACAGGGAAAAACATTCAGTACTTC.

The chain joins TRBV5-5 to TRBJ2-5; D gene unclear. V lost 0 bases and J 5 bases, leaving 5 bases between the germline ends. The CDR3 contains 12 residues. Germline CDR1 reads SGHKS; CDR2 reads YYEKEE (reference sequence). The CDR3 sequence: CASSLDRETQYF. In nucleotides, the CDR3 is TGTGCCAGCAGCTTGGACCGGGAGACCCAGTACTTC.

The CDR3 region has the DNA TGTGCCAGCAGCTGGACAGGGGGCAAGTATGGCTACACCTTC. It is translated as CASSWTGGKYGYTF. The V gene is TRBV5-6, the J gene TRBJ1-2, with 11 bases fitting TRBD1. This CDR3 spans 14 amino acids. Germline assignment: CDR1 SGHDT and CDR2 YYEEEE. J lost 5 bases, V lost 3 bases, and 3 bases had no gene match.

The rearrangement uses TRBV5-6 and TRBJ2-2, with 8 bases fitting TRBD1. V lost 4 bases and J lost 3; bases outside the gene matches: 8. The CDR3 loop spans 16 amino acids. Germline CDR1 SGHDT, CDR2 YYEEEE. The CDR3 spells CASSPRTGLDTGELFF. CDR3 sequence (DNA): TGTGCCAGCAGCCCCAGGACAGGGCTCGACACCGGGGAGCTGTTTTTT.